In its sample, the clone carrying this TCR beta chain was seen a few times. Its antigen is currently unknown. The data derive from a study of post-analysis software for immune sequencing data. Study-wide results and limits: Controls' normalized Chao1 diversity significantly exceeded that of multiple sclerosis patients. Same-batch preparations were strongly co-clustered by F measure.

Libraries were made from TCR beta cDNA, and they carried unique molecular identifiers. T cells numbering about 0.9 to 10 million yielded cDNA molecules that totaled some 500,000. TCRdb re-analysed the PCR reads in MiXCR, keeping a single row per CDR3 protein. The data hold 430,000 or so distinct CDR3 sequences, with approximately 39% observed a single time. This receptor was identified in a girl aged 2-10 years with multiple sclerosis. The sequencing input was blood.

In nucleotides, the CDR3 is TGCAGTGCGCGACTAGCGACCAGCACAGATACGCAGTATTTT. It codes for CSARLATSTDTQYF. The V gene is TRBV20-1, the J gene TRBJ2-3; 8 nucleotides line up with TRBD2. With 6 bases clipped from V and 0 bases from J, the junction kept 5 bases outside the gene matches. In germline, CDR1 is DFQATT, CDR2 SNEGSKA (reference sequence). The CDR3 consists of 14 residues.